This T cell receptor beta chain emerged from a study of lymphopenia after photon versus proton radiotherapy. Study-level points and caveats: A bigger post-nadir fall in TCR diversity correlated inversely with survival time in deceased patients. After lymphocyte nadir, photon-treated repertoires showed oligoclonal expansion, especially CD8+ Temra. Survival link was tested only in deceased patients; proton benefit remains a possibility.

Remarks on this clone: The antigen is undetermined.

The CDR3 has 14 amino acids. CDR1 is SGHRS and CDR2 is YFSETQ in the germline V gene. With 3 bases removed from V and 9 bases from J, the gap between germline ends came to 18 bases. Clones were sequenced by immunoSEQ multiplex PCR, and TCRdb holds only the in-frame ones, with some missing. The sample contains around 59,000 clones, roughly 80% of which appear only once. The V call is TRBV5-1, the J call TRBJ2-5, with D perhaps matching TRBD2 (7 bases). Sequencing used peripheral blood, obtained from a patient treated with proton-based radiotherapy. The clonotype was recovered from a man in his fifties or sixties with pancreatic cancer. This CDR3 is CASSWGGRESPQYF. For the CDR3, the DNA is TGCGCCAGCAGCTGGGGGGGGCGGGAGTCACCCCAGTACTTC. Complete variable domain (other parts from reference TRBV5-1 and TRBJ2-5): KAGVTQTPRYLIKTRGQQVTLSCSPISGHRSVSWYQQTPGQGLQFLFEYFSETQRNKGNFPGRFSGRQFSNSRSEMNVSTLELGDSALYLCASSWGGRESPQYFGPGTRLLVL.